These 29 T cell receptor beta chains came from one sample sequenced in a study of spatial heterogeneity in lung cancer. Study-wide findings and caveats: The study found that expanded intratumoral alpha and beta TCR counts tracked tumor mutation counts.

This sample's time point: sample taken at primary tumor resection. Each CDR3 protein is one row after TCRdb ran MiXCR on the 5' RACE reads. Among thousands of distinct CDR3 sequences, less than 8.5% were seen once, and the ten largest hold roughly a sixth. The antigens these receptors bind are not known. Specimen: lung tumor tissue, collected at surgery. The receptor set was obtained from a female donor with early-stage non-small cell lung cancer.

By share of the sample, this clonotype is medium-sized. This beta chain represents an off-target read in a library built for alpha chains; its size is of limited meaning. The V and J genes are TRBV29-1 and TRBJ2-1; D gene ambiguous. Trimming took off 5 bases at V and 6 bases at J, with 11 bases between the two ends. The CDR3 has 12 amino acids. From germline, CDR1 is SQVTM and CDR2 ANQGSEA. This chain's CDR3 is CSVQMLFNEQFF. The CDR3 coding sequence is TGCAGCGTTCAAATGCTATTCAATGAGCAGTTCTTC.

This clonotype showed up many times. This beta chain is a stray read from a library made for alpha chains; its abundance is not meaningful. The chain carries TRBV12-3 or TRBV12-4 and TRBJ2-3; 7 nucleotides match TRBD2. V lost 5 bases, J lost 5 bases, and 13 bases stayed unmatched. This CDR3 has 16 amino acids. CDR3 residues: CASSPNSGRALDTQYF. The CDR3 coding sequence is TGTGCCAGCAGTCCGAATAGTGGGAGGGCCCTAGATACGCAGTATTTT.

By proportion, this clonotype is medium-sized. This beta chain came through as a stray read in a library set up for alpha chains, and its size says little. The chain has TRBV12-3 or TRBV12-4 and TRBJ2-7, with TRBD2 matching 10 bases. V gave up 3 bases and J gave up 3 bases; unmatched junction bases: 2. The CDR3 is made up of 14 amino acids. The CDR3 reads CASSFTSGIYEQYF. The CDR3 DNA sequence: TGTGCCAGCAGTTTTACTAGCGGGATCTACGAGCAGTACTTC.

The sample holds many counts of this clonotype. This beta chain was picked up by a library intended for alpha chains and is off target, so its count carries little meaning. V gene TRBV29-1 combines with J gene TRBJ2-7, with a possible D match to TRBD2 (6 bases). This CDR3 region has 13 residues. Germline loops: CDR1 SQVTM, CDR2 ANQGSEA. Trimming removed 6 bases at V and 4 bases at J, with 16 bases between. The CDR3 protein is CSVWSGETYEQYF. CDR3 bases: TGCAGCGTCTGGTCGGGGGAGACATACGAGCAGTACTTC.

Turning to this clonotype: This beta chain is off target for a library built for alpha chains, so its abundance means little. The chain is built from TRBV4-1 and TRBJ1-5, with a weak D call TRBD1 (5 bases). V was shortened by 4 bases and J by 2 bases, with 12 bases between the two germline ends. This CDR3 has 15 amino acids. Germline assignment: CDR1 MGHRA and CDR2 YSYEKL. The CDR3 sequence is CASSPRGGGNQPQHF. The DNA for the CDR3 is TGCGCCAGCAGCCCTAGGGGCGGGGGCAATCAGCCCCAGCATTTT.

In its sample, this clonotype was seen many times. This beta chain turned up in a library designed for alpha chains; as an off-target read, its abundance says little. The chain is built from TRBV5-1 and TRBJ2-5; weak D call: TRBD2 (6 bases). V gave up 5 bases and J gave up 3 bases, with 17 bases separating them. The germline CDR1 and CDR2 sequences are SGHRS and YFSETQ. This CDR3 comprises 15 residues. Written as DNA, the CDR3 is TGCGCCAGCAGTACTCGGGACTCAACTGAAGAGACCCAGTACTTC. Its translation: CASSTRDSTEETQYF. The entire variable domain, with the rest obtained from reference TRBV5-1 and TRBJ2-5, is as follows: KAGVTQTPRYLIKTRGQQVTLSCSPISGHRSVSWYQQTPGQGLQFLFEYFSETQRNKGNFPGRFSGRQFSNSRSEMNVSTLELGDSALYLCASSTRDSTEETQYFGPGTRLLVL.

This clonotype came up many times. This beta chain is an unintended read in a library built for alpha chains; its size means little. The rearrangement joins TRBV24-1 to TRBJ1-5, with TRBD1 as a possible D gene (5 bases). This CDR3 comprises 13 residues. Germline lookup yields CDR1 KGHDR and CDR2 SFDVKD. V was shortened by 2 bases and J by 7 bases, with 8 bases between the two germline ends. As DNA, the CDR3 is TGTGCCACCAGTGATTGGCAGGGACAGCCCCAGCATTTT. Translated, it gives CATSDWQGQPQHF.

At least ten counts were recorded for this clonotype. The library was designed around alpha chains, so this beta chain is a stray read whose abundance carries little weight. This rearrangement joins TRBV5-1 to TRBJ2-1; TRBD1 is a possible D gene (5 bases). The CDR3 covers 15 residues. Trimming removed 2 bases at V and 2 bases at J, with 11 bases between. Germline V CDR1 and CDR2: SGHRS, YFSETQ. The CDR3 spells CASSFRQTTYNEQFF. The DNA of the CDR3 is TGCGCCAGCAGCTTCAGACAGACGACCTACAATGAGCAGTTCTTC.

On this clonotype: This beta chain appears as a stray read in a library generated for alpha chains; its size is not informative. The chain employs TRBV9 and TRBJ1-1, with 9 bases that match TRBD1. The V segment lost 3 bases and the J segment 1 base; nucleotides outside the gene matches: 10. This CDR3 comprises 17 residues. Germline loops: CDR1 SGDLS, CDR2 YYNGEE. The CDR3 here is CASSASIRTGANTEAFF. The CDR3 nucleotides are TGTGCCAGCAGCGCTTCAATCCGGACAGGGGCGAACACTGAAGCTTTCTTT.

In its sample, this clonotype is medium-sized (0.01 to 0.1%). This beta chain lies outside the target of a library built for alpha chains; its clone size means little. This rearrangement joins TRBV7-2 to TRBJ2-5; possibly TRBD2 for D (6 bases). The CDR3 extends over 13 amino acids. Germline assignment: CDR1 SGHTA and CDR2 FQGNSA. V shed 3 bases and J shed 4 bases, with 9 bases lying between them. CDR3 residues: CASSFRRAETQYF. Written as DNA, the CDR3 is TGTGCCAGCAGCTTCCGGAGGGCAGAGACCCAGTACTTC.

This clonotype came up many times. The library was designed around alpha chains, so this beta chain is a stray read whose abundance carries little weight. The chain combines TRBV11-2 with TRBJ2-5, with 7 positions matching TRBD2. This CDR3 region has 13 residues. Trimming took 5 bases from V and 5 from J; bases not matched to a gene: 5. Germline V gene lookup returns CDR1 SGHAT and CDR2 FQNNGV. The DNA of the CDR3 is TGTGCCAGCAGCGGGGGGGTGCTTGAGACCCAGTACTTC. Protein: CASSGGVLETQYF.

Ten or more counts support this clonotype. A library prepared for alpha chains yielded this beta chain as an off-target read; its size is of little meaning. The CDR3 nucleotides read TGTGCCAGCAGTGGGAGGACAGCCTCCTACGAGCAGTACTTC. Translated, it gives CASSGRTASYEQYF. The chain is built from TRBV6-1 and TRBJ2-7, with D perhaps TRBD1 (6 bases). Trimming left V 4 bases short and J 0 bases short, with 10 bases between. This CDR3 contains 14 residues. Germline CDR1 reads MNHNS; CDR2 reads SASEGT.

Sample share makes this clonotype medium-sized. This beta chain is an off-target read within a library intended for alpha chains, so its frequency means little. The chain couples TRBV7-9 to TRBJ2-4; D is tentatively TRBD1 or TRBD2 (7 bases each). Germline loops: CDR1 SEHNR, CDR2 FQNEAQ (reference sequence). The CDR3 loop spans 16 amino acids. V shed 3 bases and J shed 3 bases, with 15 bases lying between them. The CDR3 protein is CASSLGGTVLKNIQYF. The CDR3, as DNA: TGTGCCAGCAGCTTGGGGGGGACAGTGCTCAAAAACATTCAGTACTTC.

This clonotype was recorded many times. This beta chain was picked up by a library intended for alpha chains and is off target, so its count carries little meaning. The rearrangement joins TRBV5-1 to TRBJ1-4, with 9 bases matching TRBD1. The length of the CDR3 is 15 residues. With V trimmed by 0 bases and J by 7 bases, 4 bases remained unmatched. CDR1 and CDR2 (germline): SGHRS, YFSETQ. The CDR3, as DNA: TGCGCCAGCAGCTTGGGGACAGGGGAGTCTGAAAAACTGTTTTTT. Amino acid sequence: CASSLGTGESEKLFF.

This clonotype qualifies as medium-sized. Since it is a stray read in a library aimed at alpha chains, this beta chain has a size that is not meaningful. V and J are TRBV20-1 and TRBJ2-7; 7 bases line up with TRBD1. Germline V gene sequence: CDR1 DFQATT, CDR2 SNEGSKA (reference sequence). The CDR3 totals 13 residues. The ends lost 5 bases at V and 2 bases at J; junction bases unmatched: 6. The CDR3 reads CSAFSGTAYEQYF. DNA of the CDR3: TGCAGTGCTTTCTCCGGGACAGCCTACGAGCAGTACTTC.

This clonotype has a count of ten or more. Since it is a stray read in a library aimed at alpha chains, this beta chain has a size that is not meaningful. The chain links TRBV20-1 to TRBJ1-2, with 7 bases fitting TRBD1. The CDR3 runs to 13 residues. Germline V gives CDR1 DFQATT, CDR2 SNEGSKA (reference sequence). The junction had 4 bases not matched to a gene; V was cut back by 6 bases and J by 0 bases. The CDR3 nucleotides read TGCAGTGCGCACGACAGGGCTAACTATGGCTACACCTTC. Amino acid sequence: CSAHDRANYGYTF.

This clonotype is labeled medium-sized (0.01 to 0.1%). The library was designed around alpha chains, so this beta chain is a stray read whose abundance carries little weight. The chain is built from TRBV5-1 and TRBJ1-1; 7 positions agree with TRBD1. The V segment lost 4 bases and the J segment 1 base; nucleotides outside the gene matches: 7. Germline assignment: CDR1 SGHRS and CDR2 YFSETQ. This CDR3 region has 15 residues. The CDR3 loop reads CASSPQEGANTEAFF. CDR3 bases: TGCGCCAGCAGCCCACAAGAGGGGGCGAACACTGAAGCTTTCTTT.

This clonotype is deemed medium-sized. This beta chain represents an off-target read in a library built for alpha chains; its size is of limited meaning. The chain uses TRBV20-1 and TRBJ2-1; 8 bases agree with TRBD2. There are 13 residues in the CDR3. After removal of 3 bases from V and 15 bases from J, the junction contained 13 bases not matched to a gene. From germline, CDR1 is DFQATT and CDR2 SNEGSKA (reference sequence). CDR3 protein: CSARPSLAESPFF. In nucleotides, the CDR3 is TGCAGTGCTAGGCCCTCACTAGCGGAGAGCCCGTTCTTC.

This clonotype was counted at least ten times. The library was prepared for alpha chains; this beta chain is a stray read, so its frequency means little. The gene calls are TRBV9 and TRBJ2-1; D unresolved. CDR1 and CDR2 (germline): SGDLS, YYNGEE. The CDR3 contains 15 residues. V shed 4 bases and J shed 0 bases, with 11 bases lying between them. CDR3 DNA: TGTGCCAGCAGCATCACTCAGAGCTCCTACAATGAGCAGTTCTTC. Amino acids: CASSITQSSYNEQFF.

On this clonotype itself: In a library made to pick up alpha chains, this beta chain is a stray read with a size that means little. The chain links TRBV9 to TRBJ1-1, with 8 bases matching TRBD1. This CDR3 has 15 residues. V trimming: 4 bases; J trimming: 6 bases; junction bases outside the gene matches: 11. The germline gives CDR1 SGDLS, CDR2 YYNGEE. The CDR3 bases are TGTGCCAGCAGCCCCGGGACAGGCTTTAGTCCTGAAGCTTTCTTT. Translated, it gives CASSPGTGFSPEAFF.

In its sample, this clonotype was seen a few times. This beta chain is a stray read from a library made for alpha chains; its abundance is not meaningful. The V call is TRBV4-1, the J call TRBJ1-6; 8 bases map to TRBD1. This CDR3 is built from 18 residues. With V trimmed by 2 bases and J by 5 bases, 11 bases remained unmatched. Germline CDR1 and CDR2: MGHRA and YSYEKL. The CDR3 reads CASSQRLKSDRDNSPLHF. CDR3 sequence (DNA): TGCGCCAGCAGCCAAAGGCTTAAGTCGGACAGGGATAATTCACCCCTCCACTTT.

This clonotype is medium-sized by share. Found in a library prepared for alpha chains, this beta chain is an off-target read, and its abundance has little meaning. V and J are TRBV9 and TRBJ2-7; 8 bases line up with TRBD2. V shed 3 bases, J shed 6 bases, and the junction held 8 bases outside the gene matches. The CDR3 runs 14 residues. CDR1 is SGDLS and CDR2 is YYNGEE in the germline V gene. The CDR3 region has the DNA TGTGCCAGCAGCGCCATGGACGCGGGAGGCGAGCAGTACTTC. Translation: CASSAMDAGGEQYF.

A note on this clonotype: Found in a library prepared for alpha chains, this beta chain is an off-target read, and its abundance has little meaning. The CDR3 loop is CSVISGGAETQYF. CDR3 DNA sequence: TGCAGCGTAATCTCAGGGGGCGCAGAGACCCAGTACTTC. The chain combines TRBV29-1 with TRBJ2-5, with 8 bases identical to TRBD1. The CDR3 is 13 residues long. Germline CDR1 SQVTM, CDR2 ANQGSEA. The J segment lost 4 bases and the V segment lost 6 bases, leaving 7 bases of the junction unmatched.

By share, this clonotype ranks as medium-sized. This beta chain lies outside the target of a library built for alpha chains; its clone size means little. The chain employs TRBV5-1 and TRBJ2-6; no reliable D call. The CDR3 consists of 15 residues. The V and J ends lost 2 bases and 3 bases respectively, with 9 bases between them. The germline gives CDR1 SGHRS, CDR2 YFSETQ. CDR3 DNA: TGCGCCAGCAGCTTTGACACTCTTGGGGCCAACGTCCTGACTTTC. It is translated as CASSFDTLGANVLTF.

This clonotype was detected many times. Since the library was made to target alpha chains, this beta chain is a stray read and its abundance is not meaningful. The J gene is TRBJ1-2, the V gene TRBV29-1; no firm D call. The germline V gene has CDR1 SQVTM and CDR2 ANQGSEA. V gave up 7 bases and J gave up 4 bases, with 16 bases separating them. The length of the CDR3 is 13 residues. CDR3: CSGLDWTGYGYTF. The DNA for the CDR3 is TGCAGCGGACTTGATTGGACTGGCTATGGCTACACCTTC. The complete variable domain, with remaining parts taken from reference TRBV29-1 and TRBJ1-2, reads SAVISQKPSRDICQRGTSLTIQCQVDSQVTMMFWYRQQPGQSLTLIATANQGSEATYESGFVIDKFPISRPNLTFSTLTVSNMSPEDSSIYLCSGLDWTGYGYTFGSGTRLTVV.

This clonotype is labeled as medium-sized. For a library built for alpha chains, this beta chain is a stray read; little rests on its size. V and J are TRBV20-1 and TRBJ2-1; 14 nucleotides align to TRBD2. The trim removed 2 bases at V and 8 bases at J, leaving 5 bases unmatched. Germline loops: CDR1 DFQATT, CDR2 SNEGSKA (reference sequence). CDR3 length: 15 residues. CDR3 loop: CSARTGTSGSDEQFF. The CDR3, as DNA: TGCAGTGCTAGAACCGGGACTAGCGGGAGTGATGAGCAGTTCTTC.

This clonotype was observed at least ten times. This beta chain appears as a stray read in a library generated for alpha chains; its size is not informative. The chain has TRBV20-1 and TRBJ2-5; tentatively, D is TRBD1 (6 bases). Between the trimmed V and J ends, which lost 1 base and 0 bases, there was a span of 12 bases. Germline V gene sequence: CDR1 DFQATT, CDR2 SNEGSKA (reference sequence). The CDR3 consists of 15 residues. CDR3 protein: CSARVTGHYQETQYF. The CDR3 nucleotides are TGCAGTGCTAGAGTAACGGGACACTACCAAGAGACCCAGTACTTC.

This clonotype was observed many times. For a library built for alpha chains, this beta chain is a stray read; little rests on its size. V and J are TRBV28 and TRBJ2-2; D tentatively reads TRBD1 or TRBD2 (5 bases each). CDR1 is MDHEN, CDR2 SYDVKM, per germline. CDR3 length equals 13 residues. V shed 6 bases and J shed 5 bases, with 10 bases lying between them. In DNA, the CDR3 is TGTGCCAGCAGACCTGGGGGAACCGGGGAGCTGTTTTTT. Translated: CASRPGGTGELFF.

By share, this clonotype ranks as medium-sized. For a library built for alpha chains, this beta chain is a stray read; little rests on its size. The chain joins TRBV6-1 to TRBJ2-2; D call uncertain. This CDR3 region has 15 residues. Germline V CDR1 and CDR2: MNHNS, SASEGT. The V and J ends lost 2 bases and 1 base respectively, with 8 bases between them. CDR3 loop: CASSEWAENTGELFF. CDR3 nucleotides: TGTGCCAGCAGTGAATGGGCAGAGAACACCGGGGAGCTGTTTTTT.